This is a list of T cell receptor beta chains from one sample in a study of vaccination effects on CD4 cells after COVID-19. Libraries were prepared by immunoSEQ multiplex PCR; TCRdb keeps only in-frame clonotypes and omits some of them. This sample carries roughly 46,000 clones, about 70% of them seen once, and the ten largest clones take under 7%. Their target antigens are unknown. Sequencing was performed on CD4+ T cells from PBMCs cultured without peptide, taken after COVID-19 vaccination. These TCRs come from a human donor who had a prior SARS-CoV-2 infection. The CDR3 runs from the conserved cysteine through the conserved F or W. The D gene is left open where the match is weak. Clone size is stated in some rows and not others, as once, few, many or a class when expanded.

cdr3_aa,cdr3_nt,d_call,j_call,v_call,clone_size
CASSLWWGRSYNEQFF,TGCGCCAGCAGCTTGTGGTGGGGCAGATCCTACAATGAGCAGTTCTTC,.,TRBJ2-1,TRBV5-1,.
CASSEGIGRGAFF,TGTGCCAGCAGTGAAGGTATAGGGCGTGGAGCTTTCTTT,.,TRBJ1-1,TRBV6-1,.
CASSQPGRDKGTDTQYF,TGCGCCAGCAGCCAACCAGGACGGGACAAGGGCACAGATACGCAGTATTTT,.,TRBJ2-3,TRBV4-1,.
CASSPGTSGRVGDDEQFF,TGCGCCAGCAGCCCTGGGACTAGCGGGAGGGTCGGTGACGATGAGCAGTTCTTC,TRBD2,TRBJ2-1,TRBV5-1,.
CSVGTGNSLGELFF,TGCAGCGTTGGGACAGGGAATTCCCTCGGGGAGCTGTTTTTT,TRBD1,TRBJ2-2,TRBV29-1,few
CAISAPGQRNTEAFF,TGTGCCATCAGCGCGCCGGGACAAAGGAACACTGAAGCTTTCTTT,.,TRBJ1-1,TRBV10-3,.
CASSYETPNYGYTF,TGCGCCAGCAGCTATGAGACACCTAACTATGGCTACACCTTC,.,TRBJ1-2,TRBV5-1,.
CASSLRVLFRDRNTEAFF,TGTGCCAGCAGCTTACGGGTCTTATTTCGGGACAGGAACACTGAAGCTTTCTTT,TRBD1,TRBJ1-1,TRBV11-2,.
CASRGTGSDEKLFF,TGCGCCAGCAGGGGGACTGGGAGTGATGAAAAACTGTTTTTT,.,TRBJ1-4,TRBV10-2,.
CASSEAARVGNNYGYTF,TGTGCCAGCAGTGAAGCCGCCAGGGTGGGTAATAACTATGGCTACACCTTC,.,TRBJ1-2,TRBV6-1,.
CASSQESTSGRALYTGELFF,TGCGCCAGCAGCCAAGAGTCCACTAGCGGGAGGGCCCTCTACACCGGGGAGCTGTTTTTT,TRBD2,TRBJ2-2,TRBV4-3,.
CASSYSPGPYGYTF,TGTGCCAGCAGTTACTCCCCAGGTCCCTATGGCTACACCTTC,.,TRBJ1-2,TRBV6-5,.
CATSRDSGGAGNTIYF,TGTGCCACCAGCAGAGACTCAGGAGGGGCTGGAAACACCATATATTTT,.,TRBJ1-3,TRBV15,.
CASSPRDRYNEQFF,TGTGCCAGCTCGCCACGGGACAGGTACAATGAGCAGTTCTTC,TRBD1,TRBJ2-1,TRBV18,.
CASSPRSLNEQYF,TGTGCCAGCAGTCCGAGGTCCCTCAACGAGCAGTACTTC,.,TRBJ2-7,TRBV12-3/TRBV12-4,once
CASSYSGRGSYEQYF,TGTGCCAGCAGTTATAGCGGGAGGGGCTCCTACGAGCAGTACTTC,TRBD2,TRBJ2-7,TRBV6-5,once
CASSFPAGGKTEAFF,TGTGCCAGCAGCTTCCCGGCAGGGGGTAAGACTGAAGCTTTCTTT,TRBD1,TRBJ1-1,TRBV7-2,.
CATSSSSGRAGGVNEQFF,TGTGCCACCAGTAGCTCTAGCGGGAGGGCCGGAGGGGTCAATGAGCAGTTCTTC,TRBD2,TRBJ2-1,TRBV24-1,.
CASSLAPVSTDTQYF,TGTGCCAGCAGCTTGGCGCCAGTCAGCACAGATACGCAGTATTTT,.,TRBJ2-3,TRBV5-5,.
CAWAVGAGLTDTQYF,TGTGCCTGGGCCGTGGGGGCGGGCCTCACAGATACGCAGTATTTT,.,TRBJ2-3,TRBV30,.
CASSQLAGETQYF,TGTGCCAGCAGTCAACTAGCGGGAGAGACCCAGTACTTC,TRBD2,TRBJ2-5,TRBV5-4,.
CASAGLAGGYNEQFF,TGTGCCAGCGCCGGACTAGCGGGGGGCTACAATGAGCAGTTCTTC,TRBD2,TRBJ2-1,TRBV6-4,once
CASSGQGAFNEQFF,TGTGCCAGCAGCGGGCAGGGGGCTTTCAATGAGCAGTTCTTC,TRBD1,TRBJ2-1,TRBV5-4,once
CSACRDSHNEQFF,TGCAGCGCGTGCCGGGACAGCCACAATGAGCAGTTCTTC,TRBD1,TRBJ2-1,TRBV29-1,.
CASTLTGTNYGYTF,TGTGCCAGCACCCTGACAGGGACGAACTATGGCTACACCTTC,TRBD1,TRBJ1-2,TRBV2,once
CASSLLPTGVMMETQYF,TGTGCCAGCAGCTTGTTGCCGACAGGGGTAATGATGGAGACCCAGTACTTC,TRBD1,TRBJ2-5,TRBV5-4,.
CASSRSGWTVRTQYF,TGTGCCAGCAGTCGCTCCGGTTGGACTGTCCGGACCCAGTACTTC,.,TRBJ2-5,TRBV6-5,.
CAGQQGLGTEAFF,TGTGCCGGACAACAGGGTCTCGGCACTGAAGCTTTCTTT,.,TRBJ1-1,TRBV6-5,.
CASSLGSGGSQSYEQYF,TGCGCCAGCAGCTTGGGTTCGGGGGGGTCCCAATCCTACGAGCAGTACTTC,TRBD2,TRBJ2-7,TRBV5-1,.
CASSLQGFEKLFF,TGTGCCAGCAGCTTACAGGGTTTTGAAAAACTGTTTTTT,.,TRBJ1-4,TRBV7-9,.
CASSPRVAAGYEQYF,TGTGCCAGCAGCCCCCGGGTAGCGGCAGGGTACGAGCAGTACTTC,.,TRBJ2-7,TRBV4-2,.
CASSEGSSYEQYF,TGTGCCAGCAGTGAGGGCAGCTCCTACGAGCAGTACTTC,.,TRBJ2-7,TRBV6-1,.
CASIGTGDYEQYF,TGTGCCAGCATCGGGACAGGAGATTACGAGCAGTACTTC,TRBD1,TRBJ2-7,TRBV2,.
CATSDPRGAGEQFF,TGTGCCACCAGTGATCCCCGGGGGGCGGGTGAGCAGTTCTTC,.,TRBJ2-1,TRBV24-1,.
CASNLGDRVEEKLFF,TGTGCCAGCAACCTCGGGGACAGGGTAGAGGAAAAACTGTTTTTT,TRBD1,TRBJ1-4,TRBV7-9,.
CATSPGLTTTGELFF,TGTGCCACCAGTCCGGGACTTACTACCACCGGGGAGCTGTTTTTT,.,TRBJ2-2,TRBV24-1,.
CASSHAGQGRTEAFF,TGTGCCAGCAGCCACGCGGGACAGGGGAGGACTGAAGCTTTCTTT,TRBD1,TRBJ1-1,TRBV7-8,few
CASSRQGAKNIQYF,TGTGCCAGCAGCAGACAGGGGGCCAAAAACATTCAGTACTTC,TRBD1,TRBJ2-4,TRBV6-5,once
CASSSQARLAGLSYEQYF,TGTGCCAGTAGTTCCCAGGCCCGACTAGCGGGACTCAGCTACGAGCAGTACTTC,TRBD2,TRBJ2-7,TRBV19,.
CASRDSVNEKLFF,TGTGCCAGCAGGGACAGCGTTAATGAAAAACTGTTTTTT,.,TRBJ1-4,TRBV6-5,.
CASSFSSVGNIQYF,TGTGCCAGCAGCTTTTCTAGTGTTGGAAACATTCAGTACTTC,.,TRBJ2-4,TRBV11-1,.
CASSQDPSGSLRMYF,TGCGCCAGCAGCCAAGATCCTAGCGGGAGTCTGCGTATGTACTTC,TRBD2,TRBJ2-7,TRBV4-1,.
CASSVVGDRLNTEAFF,TGTGCCAGCAGCGTGGTGGGGGACAGACTGAACACTGAAGCTTTCTTT,TRBD1,TRBJ1-1,TRBV5-4,once
CASSDDRLDGYTF,TGCGCCAGCAGTGACGACAGGTTGGATGGCTACACCTTC,.,TRBJ1-2,TRBV10-1,.
CASTGTSGTAYEQYF,TGTGCCAGCACAGGGACTAGCGGAACAGCCTACGAGCAGTACTTC,TRBD2,TRBJ2-7,TRBV11-2,.
CASSPYNEQFF,TGTGCCAGCAGCCCTTACAATGAGCAGTTCTTC,.,TRBJ2-1,TRBV11-1,.
CSASSGPGGSYYGYTF,TGCAGTGCTAGTTCTGGGCCCGGGGGGAGTTACTATGGCTACACCTTC,.,TRBJ1-2,TRBV20-1,.
CASSNLEAFF,TGTGCCAGCTCTAATCTTGAAGCTTTCTTT,.,TRBJ1-1,TRBV7-9,.
CASSSTGQGTQPGELFF,TGCGCCAGCAGCTCCACGGGACAGGGGACCCAACCCGGGGAGCTGTTTTTT,TRBD1,TRBJ2-2,TRBV5-1,.
CGLTVPGLNEAFF,TGTGGGTTGACAGTACCCGGGTTAAATGAAGCTTTCTTT,.,TRBJ1-1,TRBV27,.
CASSTRMGTSGRTQYF,TGTGCCAGCAGTACCAGAATGGGGACTAGCGGGAGGACCCAGTACTTC,TRBD2,TRBJ2-5,TRBV6-2/TRBV6-3,few
CASSLFGGDTDTQYF,TGTGCCAGCAGCTTATTTGGCGGGGACACAGATACGCAGTATTTT,.,TRBJ2-3,TRBV7-3,.
CASSHLTGQGGNTIYF,TGCGCCAGCAGCCATCTAACGGGACAGGGGGGAAACACCATATATTTT,TRBD1,TRBJ1-3,TRBV4-3,.
CASSFQVTNTEAFF,TGCGCCAGCAGCTTTCAGGTCACGAACACTGAAGCTTTCTTT,.,TRBJ1-1,TRBV5-1,.
CASSLARAYEQYF,TGTGCCAGCAGCTTAGCCAGGGCCTACGAGCAGTACTTC,.,TRBJ2-7,TRBV7-2,.
CASSLVSVGGSYEQYF,TGTGCCAGCAGCTTAGTATCAGTTGGGGGGTCCTACGAGCAGTACTTC,.,TRBJ2-7,TRBV13,.